Following are 29 T cell receptor beta chains from one sample sequenced in a study of shared clonotypes between healthy human individuals. Some clones are missing from TCRdb's copy, which holds only in-frame ones; the method was immunoSEQ multiplex PCR. Of fewer than 1.6 million clones listed, 98% are singletons. Sequencing was carried out using naive CD4+ T cells sorted from blood. Subset noted: CD45RA+ positively selected. Receptors originate from a man younger than 40 in good health.

The genes are TRBV28 and TRBJ1-5; D remains unclear. This CDR3 region has 14 residues. Germline V lookup: CDR1 MDHEN, CDR2 SYDVKM. V was pared by 4 bases and J by 3 bases, with 10 bases between. CDR3: CASSSGQDNQPQHF. CDR3 bases: TGTGCCAGCAGTTCCGGGCAGGACAATCAGCCCCAGCATTTT.

With respect to this clone: This sample includes further DNA sequences coding for the same CDR3. This chain connects TRBV28 to TRBJ2-7; no definite D call. Germline CDR1 reads MDHEN; CDR2 reads SYDVKM. Between the trimmed V and J ends, which lost 2 bases and 2 bases, there was a span of 4 bases. The CDR3 spans 12 residues. CDR3 loop: CASSLQAYEQYF. Here the CDR3 DNA reads TGTGCCAGCAGTTTACAAGCCTACGAGCAGTACTTC.

V and J are TRBV20-1 and TRBJ2-5; D remains ambiguous. Germline values: CDR1 DFQATT, CDR2 SNEGSKA (reference sequence). V lost 4 bases and J lost 9, with 9 bases in between. This CDR3 spans 10 amino acids. In nucleotides, the CDR3 is TGCAGTGCTATCATTGGGGCCCAGTACTTC. Translating gives CSAIIGAQYF.

The gene calls are TRBV29-1 and TRBJ2-2; TRBD2 is a possible D gene (7 bases). The V end lost 7 bases, the J end lost 1 base, and 13 bases lay between the germline ends. From germline, CDR1 is SQVTM and CDR2 ANQGSEA. The CDR3 runs 14 residues. The CDR3 sequence: CSAREGVNTGELFF. The CDR3 region has the DNA TGCAGCGCAAGGGAGGGGGTGAACACCGGGGAGCTGTTTTTT.

The rearrangement joins TRBV7-6 to TRBJ2-7; perhaps TRBD2 as D (5 bases). The CDR3 totals 14 residues. Germline V gene data show CDR1 as SGHVS and CDR2 as FNYEAQ. V was clipped by 5 bases and J by 0 bases, with 11 bases between them. The CDR3 region is CASSLYGSSYEQYF. CDR3 nucleotides: TGTGCCAGCAGCCTCTATGGGAGCTCCTACGAGCAGTACTTC.

J is TRBJ2-3 and V is TRBV5-6, with D perhaps TRBD2 (5 bases). This CDR3 comprises 12 residues. The V gene's germline CDR1 is SGHDT and CDR2 YYEEEE. V was shortened by 2 bases and J by 11 bases, with 12 bases between the two germline ends. The CDR3 nucleotides are TGTGCCAGCAGCTTATCCACGGGAAGGCAGTATTTT. Translation gives CASSLSTGRQYF.

V and J are TRBV5-1 and TRBJ2-7; TRBD1 matches 9 bases. The germline V gene has CDR1 SGHRS and CDR2 YFSETQ. Trimming took 4 bases from V and 3 from J; bases not matched to a gene: 5. The CDR3 loop spans 14 amino acids. The DNA of the CDR3 is TGCGCCAGCAGCACGGGACAGGGCCACTACGAGCAGTACTTC. Encoded protein: CASSTGQGHYEQYF.

CDR3 nucleotide sequence: TGTGCTATAGGGGCTAACAGGGGTCTCGTCGGTGAGCAGTTCTTC. This encodes CAIGANRGLVGEQFF. The V call is TRBV10-3, the J call TRBJ2-1; TRBD1 aligns across 7 bases. This CDR3 region has 15 residues. Germline V gene data show CDR1 as ENHRY and CDR2 as SYGVKD.

Here the CDR3 DNA reads TGTGCCAGCAGCCCAGTGAGGGTAGCCACTGAAGCTTTCTTT. Translated: CASSPVRVATEAFF. The rearrangement uses TRBV7-9 and TRBJ1-1; no clear D. Trimming pared 5 bases from V and 4 bases from J, leaving 14 bases between. The V gene's germline CDR1 is SEHNR and CDR2 FQNEAQ (reference sequence). This CDR3 region has 14 residues.

The chain joins TRBV7-2 to TRBJ1-2; 7 positions match TRBD1. The CDR3 is 16 amino acids. Trimming cost V 2 bases and J 6 bases; bases outside gene matches: 12. Germline V gene sequence: CDR1 SGHTA, CDR2 FQGNSA. CDR3 in DNA: TGTGCCAGCAGCTTAAAGGGGACGACAGGGACGAATGGCTACACCTTC. Residues: CASSLKGTTGTNGYTF.

The chain employs TRBV30 and TRBJ2-7, with 9 bases aligning to TRBD2. CDR3 size: 17 residues. The ends lost 1 base at V and 3 bases at J; junction bases unmatched: 13. Germline-derived CDR1 and CDR2 are GTSNPN and SVGIG (reference sequence). Here the CDR3 reads CAWSADRIAGVGYEQYF. CDR3 DNA sequence: TGTGCCTGGAGTGCTGACAGGATAGCGGGAGTAGGCTACGAGCAGTACTTC.

The CDR3 DNA is TGTGCCAGCAGTTACCCTGACGACTATGGCTACACCTTC. Amino acids: CASSYPDDYGYTF. V and J are TRBV6-5 and TRBJ1-2; D ambiguous. There are 13 residues in the CDR3. Trimming cost V 2 bases and J 3 bases, with 7 bases left between them. CDR1 and CDR2 from the germline V gene are MNHEY and SVGAGI.

Concerning this clone: Other nucleotide sequences from this sample produce the same CDR3. V gene TRBV5-4 combines with J gene TRBJ2-5; D call uncertain. From germline, CDR1 is SGHNT and CDR2 YYREEE (reference sequence). The CDR3 runs to 12 residues. V was pared by 0 bases and J by 1 base, with 1 base between. CDR3 residues: CASSLGQETQYF. The CDR3 DNA sequence: TGTGCCAGCAGCTTGGGCCAAGAGACCCAGTACTTC. The whole variable domain, remainder taken from reference TRBV5-4 and TRBJ2-5, is ETGVTQSPTHLIKTRGQQVTLRCSSQSGHNTVSWYQQALGQGPQFIFQYYREEENGRGNFPPRFSGLQFPNYSSELNVNALELDDSALYLCASSLGQETQYFGPGTRLLVL.

V gene TRBV15 combines with J gene TRBJ2-1; no clear D gene. Trimming cost V 3 bases and J 0 bases, with 12 bases left between them. The CDR3 is 16 amino acids. The V gene's germline CDR1 is LNHNV and CDR2 YYDKDF (reference sequence). The CDR3 loop is CATSSGEGDSYNEQFF. CDR3 coding DNA: TGTGCCACCAGCAGCGGAGAAGGAGACTCCTACAATGAGCAGTTCTTC.

Regarding this clone: The sample contains more than one DNA sequence encoding this CDR3. The rearrangement joins TRBV18 to TRBJ2-2; D may be TRBD1 (6 bases). The V end was cut by 1 base, the J end by 0 bases, with 6 bases between. This CDR3 is built from 15 residues. In germline, CDR1 is KGHSH, CDR2 LQKENI. The CDR3 is CASSPQGANTGELFF. The CDR3 nucleotides read TGTGCCAGCTCACCACAGGGGGCGAACACCGGGGAGCTGTTTTTT.

The CDR3 loop reads CASSHGTSWEQYF. In DNA form, the CDR3 reads TGCGCCAGCAGCCACGGAACTAGCTGGGAGCAGTACTTC. The rearrangement joins TRBV4-1 to TRBJ2-7; tentatively, D is TRBD2 (6 bases). The germline V gene encodes CDR1 MGHRA and CDR2 YSYEKL. The ends were cut back, 3 bases at V and 7 bases at J, with 13 bases in the middle. This CDR3 region has 13 residues.

The chain combines TRBV6-9 with TRBJ1-2, with 7 bases lining up with TRBD1. V lost 5 bases to trimming and J lost 4 bases; unmatched junction nucleotides: 13. CDR1 MNHGY and CDR2 SVAAGI come from the germline V gene. This CDR3 is 16 amino acids long. DNA for the CDR3: TGTGCCAGCAGTCCTGACCCGGGACAGCAGTCCTATGGCTACACCTTC. Its translation is CASSPDPGQQSYGYTF.

The V and J genes are TRBV5-4 and TRBJ2-7, with 7 bases aligning to TRBD1. Germline trimming cut 4 bases from V and 3 bases from J; bases unmatched to any gene: 7. Per germline, CDR1 SGHNT and CDR2 YYREEE (reference sequence). This CDR3 has 14 residues. The CDR3: CASSPGQTNYEQYF. CDR3 nucleotide sequence: TGTGCCAGCAGCCCGGGACAGACAAACTACGAGCAGTACTTC.

The V call is TRBV10-3, the J call TRBJ2-1; D might be TRBD1 (5 bases). Trimming pared 2 bases from V and 6 bases from J, leaving 8 bases between. Germline loops: CDR1 ENHRY, CDR2 SYGVKD. The CDR3 has 13 amino acids. CDR3 bases: TGTGCCATCAGTGAGGTGGGGCGCAATGAGCAGTTCTTC. Its translation is CAISEVGRNEQFF.

The chain recombines TRBV7-8 with TRBJ1-3; TRBD1 aligns across 7 bases. Per the germline V gene, CDR1 is SGHVS and CDR2 is FQNEAQ. V shed 5 bases, J shed 2 bases, and the junction held 6 bases outside the gene matches. The CDR3 spans 15 residues. CDR3 DNA sequence: TGTGCCAGCAGCCAGAGACAGGGCGCTGGAAACACCATATATTTT. Translation gives CASSQRQGAGNTIYF.

The table lists this clone with a count of one. The chain carries TRBV7-2 and TRBJ2-7; D assignment may be TRBD1 or TRBD2 (5 bases each). Per the germline V gene, CDR1 is SGHTA and CDR2 is FQGNSA. This CDR3 spans 14 amino acids. The V end was cut by 1 base, the J end by 3 bases, with 10 bases between. The CDR3 loop reads CASSLVGAGYEQYF. The CDR3, as DNA: TGTGCCAGCAGCTTAGTCGGGGCAGGCTACGAGCAGTACTTC.

The genes are TRBV30 and TRBJ2-4; D gene ambiguous. The CDR3 is 15 amino acids. Germline loops: CDR1 GTSNPN, CDR2 SVGIG (reference sequence). V was trimmed by 1 base and J by 3 bases, leaving 13 bases between them. The CDR3 sequence: CAWSAPRWVKNIQYF. CDR3 bases: TGTGCCTGGAGTGCCCCTCGGTGGGTCAAAAACATTCAGTACTTC.

This chain connects TRBV10-3 to TRBJ1-5, with a possible D match to TRBD1 (6 bases). V lost 2 bases to trimming and J lost 7 bases, with 12 bases between them. The germline gives CDR1 ENHRY, CDR2 SYGVKD. The CDR3 has 14 amino acids. CDR3 sequence (DNA): TGTGCCATCAGTGAGAACAGGGAGGAACAGCCCCAGCATTTT. This encodes CAISENREEQPQHF.

This chain joins TRBV5-1 and TRBJ2-1; 11 bases are shared with TRBD2. The V gene's germline CDR1 is SGHRS and CDR2 YFSETQ. The J segment lost 7 bases and the V segment lost 4 bases, leaving 7 bases of the junction unmatched. CDR3 length: 15 residues. The DNA of the CDR3 is TGCGCCAGCAGCGAGACTAGCGGGACAGAGAATGAGCAGTTCTTC. Encoded protein: CASSETSGTENEQFF.

This clone was recorded once. The gene calls are TRBV7-2 and TRBJ2-2; no definite D call. The CDR3 covers 11 residues. V lost 5 bases, J lost 6 bases, and 4 bases lay in between. CDR1 and CDR2 from the germline V gene are SGHTA and FQGNSA. CDR3 DNA: TGTGCCAGCAGCCTCCCCGGGGAGCTGTTTTTT. Translation gives CASSLPGELFF.

This sequence joins TRBV28 and TRBJ1-1; perhaps TRBD1 as D (5 bases). Germline CDR1 MDHEN, CDR2 SYDVKM. CDR3 length: 16 residues. Trimming took 5 bases from V and 3 from J, leaving 19 bases between them. The CDR3 region has the DNA TGTGCCAGCAGTCCCCTCGGGCCCGGGGGATACACTGAAGCTTTCTTT. It encodes CASSPLGPGGYTEAFF.

The chain has TRBV6-5 and TRBJ1-1; maybe TRBD1 (5 bases). CDR1 is MNHEY, CDR2 SVGAGI, per germline. The CDR3 totals 13 residues. V gave up 6 bases and J gave up 5 bases, with 13 bases separating them. CDR3 sequence (DNA): TGTGCCAGCAGACGCACGGGGGAGACTGAAGCTTTCTTT. Translated: CASRRTGETEAFF.

The chain combines TRBV14 with TRBJ2-1, with TRBD1 matching 9 bases. J gave up 4 bases and V 1 base, and 26 bases lay outside the gene matches. Germline loops: CDR1 SGHDN, CDR2 FVKESK. The CDR3 contains 23 residues. CDR3 amino acids: CASSQVFPSKSRDRAGLYNEQFF. Written as DNA, the CDR3 is TGTGCCAGCAGCCAAGTTTTTCCAAGCAAGTCCCGGGACAGGGCCGGTTTATACAATGAGCAGTTCTTC. The entire variable domain, with the rest obtained from reference TRBV14 and TRBJ2-1, is as follows: EAGVTQFPSHSVIEKGQTVTLRCDPISGHDNLYWYRRVMGKEIKFLLHFVKESKQDESGMPNNRFLAERTGGTYSTLKVQPAELEDSGVYFCASSQVFPSKSRDRAGLYNEQFFGPGTRLTVL.

The chain carries TRBV18 and TRBJ2-1; D perhaps matches TRBD2 (6 bases). V was clipped by 0 bases and J by 0 bases, with 15 bases between them. This CDR3 has 18 amino acids. Germline V gene lookup returns CDR1 KGHSH and CDR2 LQKENI. The CDR3 sequence: CASSPPLGSTSSYNEQFF. CDR3 bases: TGTGCCAGCTCACCACCGCTCGGGAGCACTAGCTCCTACAATGAGCAGTTCTTC.